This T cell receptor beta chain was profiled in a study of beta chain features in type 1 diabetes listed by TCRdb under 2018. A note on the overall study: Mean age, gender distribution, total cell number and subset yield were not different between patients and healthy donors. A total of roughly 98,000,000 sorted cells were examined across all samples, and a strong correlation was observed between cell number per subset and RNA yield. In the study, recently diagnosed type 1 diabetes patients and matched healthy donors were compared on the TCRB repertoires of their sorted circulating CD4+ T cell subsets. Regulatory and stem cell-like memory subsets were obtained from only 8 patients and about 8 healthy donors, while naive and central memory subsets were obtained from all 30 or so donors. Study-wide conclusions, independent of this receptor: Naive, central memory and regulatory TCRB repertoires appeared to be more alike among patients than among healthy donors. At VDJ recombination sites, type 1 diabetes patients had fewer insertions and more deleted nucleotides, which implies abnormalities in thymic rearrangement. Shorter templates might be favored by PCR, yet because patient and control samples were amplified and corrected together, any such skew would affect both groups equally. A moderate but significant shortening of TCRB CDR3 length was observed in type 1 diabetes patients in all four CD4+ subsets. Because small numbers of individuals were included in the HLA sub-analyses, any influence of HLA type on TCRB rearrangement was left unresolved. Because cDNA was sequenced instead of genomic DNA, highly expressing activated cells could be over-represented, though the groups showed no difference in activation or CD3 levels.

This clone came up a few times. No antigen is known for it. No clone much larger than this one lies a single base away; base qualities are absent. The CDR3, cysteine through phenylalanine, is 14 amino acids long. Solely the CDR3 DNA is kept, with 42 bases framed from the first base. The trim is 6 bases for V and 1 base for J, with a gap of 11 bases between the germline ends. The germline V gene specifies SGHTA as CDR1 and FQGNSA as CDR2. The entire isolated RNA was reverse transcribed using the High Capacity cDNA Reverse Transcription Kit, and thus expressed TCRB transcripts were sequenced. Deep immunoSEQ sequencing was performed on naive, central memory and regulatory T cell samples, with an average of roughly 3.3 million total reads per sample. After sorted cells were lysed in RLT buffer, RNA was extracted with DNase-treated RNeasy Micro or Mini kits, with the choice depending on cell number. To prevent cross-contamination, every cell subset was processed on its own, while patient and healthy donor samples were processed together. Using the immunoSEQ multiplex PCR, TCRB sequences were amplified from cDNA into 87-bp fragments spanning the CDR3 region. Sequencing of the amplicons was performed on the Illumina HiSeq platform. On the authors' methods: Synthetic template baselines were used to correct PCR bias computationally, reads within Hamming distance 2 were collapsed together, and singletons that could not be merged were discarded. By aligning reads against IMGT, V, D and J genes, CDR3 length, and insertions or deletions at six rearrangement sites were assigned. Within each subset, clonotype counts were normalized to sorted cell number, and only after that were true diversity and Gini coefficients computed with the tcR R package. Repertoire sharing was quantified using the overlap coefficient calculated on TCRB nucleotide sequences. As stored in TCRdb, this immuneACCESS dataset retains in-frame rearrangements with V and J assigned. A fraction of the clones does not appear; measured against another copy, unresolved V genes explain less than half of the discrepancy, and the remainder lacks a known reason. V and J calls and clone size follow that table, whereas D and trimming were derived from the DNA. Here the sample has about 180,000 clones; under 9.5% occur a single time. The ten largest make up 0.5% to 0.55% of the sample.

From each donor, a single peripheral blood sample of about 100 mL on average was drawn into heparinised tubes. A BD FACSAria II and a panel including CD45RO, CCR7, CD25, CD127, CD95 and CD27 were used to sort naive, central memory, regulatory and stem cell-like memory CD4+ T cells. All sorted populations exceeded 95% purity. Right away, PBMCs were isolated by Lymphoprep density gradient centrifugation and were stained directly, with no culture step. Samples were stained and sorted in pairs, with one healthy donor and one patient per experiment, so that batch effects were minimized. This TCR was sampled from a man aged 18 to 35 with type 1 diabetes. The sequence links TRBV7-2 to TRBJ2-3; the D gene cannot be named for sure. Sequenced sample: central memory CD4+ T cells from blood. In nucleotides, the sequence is TGTGCCAGCAGATCTTACTTCGGCACAGATACGCAGTATTTT. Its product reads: CASRSYFGTDTQYF.